Listed below are T cell receptor beta chains from one sample, sequenced in a study of blood T cell repertoires in COVID-19. This table comes from immunoSEQ multiplex PCR, and its TCRdb copy is limited to in-frame clones, with some not included. The sample has 170,000 or so clones, 86% seen once. The material sequenced was peripheral blood. The origin of the receptors is a man in his forties or fifties with active or convalescent COVID-19. The CDR3 runs from the conserved cysteine through the conserved F or W. A D gene is named only where the DNA matches it firmly. Clone size is shown for a subset of rows, as once, few, many or a class of expanded clone.

cdr3_nt cdr3_aa d_call clone_size j_call v_call cdr3_length
TGCGCCAGCAGCCAAACAGTGATGAACACCGGGGAGCTGTTTTTT CASSQTVMNTGELFF . . TRBJ2-2 TRBV4-3 15
TGTGCCACCAGAAGACTAGCGGGGAGGCAAGAGACCCAGTACTTC CATRRLAGRQETQYF TRBD2 once TRBJ2-5 TRBV15 15
TGTGCCAGTCGGGAGTCCCACGGAAGCAATCAGCCCCAGCATTTT CASRESHGSNQPQHF . . TRBJ1-5 TRBV19 15
TGTGCCAGCAGCTTAATCTCTCGGTTTGGCTACACCTTC CASSLISRFGYTF . . TRBJ1-2 TRBV7-9 13
TGTGCCAGCAGTGTTCAGACTAGCGGGGGCCGGGATACGCAGTATTTT CASSVQTSGGRDTQYF TRBD2 . TRBJ2-3 TRBV6-4 16
TGTGCCAGCAGCTTAGACGGCAGGGTTTATAATTCACCCCTCCACTTT CASSLDGRVYNSPLHF . . TRBJ1-6 TRBV11-2 16
TGTGCCAGCATTCGTAGGACAGACTCTAGCTACGAGCAGTACTTC CASIRRTDSSYEQYF . . TRBJ2-7 TRBV21-1 15
TGTGCCACCAGTGAATCCTTGGGACTTTCCAATGAGCAGTTCTTC CATSESLGLSNEQFF . . TRBJ2-1 TRBV24-1 15
TGTGCCAGCAGCCGATCCGGGACATCGGGCGGCTACACCTTC CASSRSGTSGGYTF . . TRBJ1-2 TRBV6-5 14
TGTGCCAGCAGCTTAGCCCAAACTTGGGGGGGCAACACTGAAGCTTTCTTT CASSLAQTWGGNTEAFF . . TRBJ1-1 TRBV7-9 17
TGTGCCAGCACCCCGACCGGGACTAGCGGGGCTGTCCAAGAGACCCAGTACTTC CASTPTGTSGAVQETQYF TRBD2 . TRBJ2-5 TRBV9 18
TGTGCCAGCAGCCAACAAAGATCGTCCAGTTTTAATGAAGCTTTCTTT CASSQQRSSSFNEAFF . . TRBJ1-1 TRBV3-1/TRBV3-2 16
TGTGCCATCAACGACCTACAGGGACCGAAGAATGGCTACACCTTC CAINDLQGPKNGYTF . . TRBJ1-2 TRBV10-3 15
TGTGCCAGCAGTTACCCCATCCGCGGAAACTACGAGCAGTACTTC CASSYPIRGNYEQYF . few TRBJ2-7 TRBV6-2/TRBV6-3 15
TGTGCCAGCAGTATCCCGGGACTAGCGAAACCAGGGACCCAGTACTTC CASSIPGLAKPGTQYF TRBD2 . TRBJ2-5 TRBV7-9 16
TGCGCCAGCAGCTTTCAAGGACAGGCGGGAGAGACCCAGTACTTC CASSFQGQAGETQYF TRBD1 . TRBJ2-5 TRBV5-1 15
TGTGCCAGCAGTACCTTGGGCCTAGAAGCTTTCTTT CASSTLGLEAFF . . TRBJ1-1 TRBV6-6 12
TGTGCCAGCAGCTTATACCGGGACTCCATAGGGGAGCAGTTCTTC CASSLYRDSIGEQFF . . TRBJ2-1 TRBV5-5 15
TGTGCCAGCAGCTTATTTAGCGGGGGTCTCGCGGGGTGGCAGTTCTTC CASSLFSGGLAGWQFF TRBD2 few TRBJ2-1 TRBV5-4 16
TGTGCCAGTAGTCCCTCCGGTGTCTTCCTCGAGCAGTACTTC CASSPSGVFLEQYF . . TRBJ2-7 TRBV19 14
TGTGCCACCAGTGACCGGACAGGGGGGAATCAGCCCCAGCATTTT CATSDRTGGNQPQHF TRBD1 . TRBJ1-5 TRBV24-1 15
TGTGCCTGGAGTAAAGGACAAGAGGCGGGGTCCTATAATTCACCCCTCCACTTT CAWSKGQEAGSYNSPLHF . . TRBJ1-6 TRBV30 18
TGTGCCAGCAGTAATGCTCCGGGACAGGGGGCTCACGAGCAGTACTTC CASSNAPGQGAHEQYF TRBD1 . TRBJ2-7 TRBV6-2/TRBV6-3 16
TGTGCCAGCAGCCGCTCGACTAGCGGGAGTTCTTACGAGCAGTACTTC CASSRSTSGSSYEQYF TRBD2 . TRBJ2-7 TRBV7-9 16
TGCAGCGTTGGGTTGCGCGTAGCCCACTACGAGCAGTACTTC CSVGLRVAHYEQYF . . TRBJ2-7 TRBV29-1 14
TGTGCCAGCAGCTTAGCCGGTGGCACCGGGGAGCTGTTTTTT CASSLAGGTGELFF . few TRBJ2-2 TRBV11-1 14
TGTGCCAGTAGTACCCAAGCGGAGAGGGAGACCCAGTACTTC CASSTQAERETQYF . . TRBJ2-5 TRBV19 14
TGTGCCAGCAGCTTTACAGAGAACACTGAAGCTTTCTTT CASSFTENTEAFF . once TRBJ1-1 TRBV11-1 13
TGTGCCAGCTCACCGAGTCTTATAACCCTCTCTGGAAACACCATATATTTT CASSPSLITLSGNTIYF . . TRBJ1-3 TRBV18 17
TGTGCCAGTAGTCTTATCACCGGGTCCCGGTCGGACAATGAGCAGTTCTTC CASSLITGSRSDNEQFF . many TRBJ2-1 TRBV19 17
TGTGCCAGTAGTATTCTTAAAGCCGGGACAAATCCTCGCAATCAGCCCCAGCATTTT CASSILKAGTNPRNQPQHF . few TRBJ1-5 TRBV19 19
TGCGCCAGCAGCTTGGAGAGGGCGGGAGCGGGAGATACGCAGTATTTT CASSLERAGAGDTQYF TRBD2 . TRBJ2-3 TRBV5-1 16
TGTGCCAGCAGCCAAGATGTGGGACAGGGTAGATGTCAGCCCCAGCATTTT CASSQDVGQGRCQPQHF TRBD1 . TRBJ1-5 TRBV14 17
TGTGCCAGCTCACCTAGGACAGAGAGCTCCTACGAGCAGTACTTC CASSPRTESSYEQYF . few TRBJ2-7 TRBV18 15
TGTGCCAGCAGCAAAGCGCTTTACCTAGCGGGAGGGGCCCAAGAGACCCAGTACTTC CASSKALYLAGGAQETQYF . . TRBJ2-5 TRBV21-1 19
TGCGCCAGCAGCTTGGATGGGCAGGGGGCCCCTAATTCACCCCTCCACTTT CASSLDGQGAPNSPLHF TRBD1 . TRBJ1-6 TRBV5-1 17
TGTGCCAGCAGTTACCCCGACGGGACCGGGGAGCTGTTTTTT CASSYPDGTGELFF . . TRBJ2-2 TRBV6-2/TRBV6-3 14
TGCAGCGTTCATCGAGGACAGGCGCTCCCACGGGGCTCTGGAAACACCATATATTTT CSVHRGQALPRGSGNTIYF TRBD1 . TRBJ1-3 TRBV29-1 19
TGTGCCAGTAGTCCACAGGGGTCCCGCTCCTACGAGCAGTACTTC CASSPQGSRSYEQYF TRBD1 . TRBJ2-7 TRBV19 15
TGTGCCAGCATTAGAGAGAAGCAGGGCAGAAGGAATTACAATGAGCAGTTCTTC CASIREKQGRRNYNEQFF . . TRBJ2-1 TRBV6-4 18
TGTGCCAGCCGCCAGGAGGCAGGAAACACCATATATTTT CASRQEAGNTIYF . . TRBJ1-3 TRBV3-1/TRBV3-2 13
TGTGCCAGCAGCCTAACGGGTCTGCAAGAGACCCAGTACTTC CASSLTGLQETQYF . . TRBJ2-5 TRBV13 14
TGTGCCAGTAGTATGGTCAGTGGCTATGGCTACACCTTC CASSMVSGYGYTF . . TRBJ1-2 TRBV19 13
TGTGCCAGCAGCCGGGGGGGCATTGGTAATTCACCCCTCCACTTT CASSRGGIGNSPLHF . . TRBJ1-6 TRBV5-4 15
TGTGCCAGCAGCCCTACTGCCCTGGACACGACCGGGGAGCTGTTTTTT CASSPTALDTTGELFF . . TRBJ2-2 TRBV5-4 16
TGCAGCGTTTCGTCCTTGACTAGCGGGACCGGGGAGCTGTTTTTT CSVSSLTSGTGELFF TRBD2 . TRBJ2-2 TRBV29-1 15
TGTGCCAGCAGTTACTCGGGCTACACAGATACGCAGTATTTT CASSYSGYTDTQYF . . TRBJ2-3 TRBV6-6 14
TGTGCCAGCTCACCACTGAGGCAGGGAACGAACACTGAAGCTTTCTTT CASSPLRQGTNTEAFF . . TRBJ1-1 TRBV18 16
TGTGCCAGTAGGGCGACAGGGGGGTACGAGCAGTACTTC CASRATGGYEQYF TRBD1 . TRBJ2-7 TRBV19 13
TGTGCCAGTGGACGGCAGGGGGGTGAAAAACTGTTTTTT CASGRQGGEKLFF TRBD1 . TRBJ1-4 TRBV19 13
TGTGCCAGCAGTTATACCGCAACAGGGGGCGCCGCGACCCAGTACTTC CASSYTATGGAATQYF TRBD1 . TRBJ2-5 TRBV6-2/TRBV6-3 16
TGTGCCAGCAGCCAAGGACAGTTCAATCAGCCCCAGCATTTT CASSQGQFNQPQHF . . TRBJ1-5 TRBV7-2 14